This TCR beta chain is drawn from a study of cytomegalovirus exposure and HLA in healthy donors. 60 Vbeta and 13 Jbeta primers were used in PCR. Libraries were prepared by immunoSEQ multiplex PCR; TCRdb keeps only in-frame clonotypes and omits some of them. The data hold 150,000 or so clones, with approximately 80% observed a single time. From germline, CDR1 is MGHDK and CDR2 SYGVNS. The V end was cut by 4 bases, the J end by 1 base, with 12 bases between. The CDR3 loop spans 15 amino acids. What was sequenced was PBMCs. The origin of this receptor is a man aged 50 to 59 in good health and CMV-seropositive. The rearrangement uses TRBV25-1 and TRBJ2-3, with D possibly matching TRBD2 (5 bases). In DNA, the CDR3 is TGTGCCAGCAGTGGGTCTCGGGGAGGCACAGATACGCAGTATTTT. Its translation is CASSGSRGGTDTQYF.